Below are 28 T cell receptor beta chains sequenced from a single sample in a study of regulatory dendritic cells for organ transplantation. Some clones are missing from TCRdb's copy, which holds only in-frame ones; the method was immunoSEQ multiplex PCR. Of almost 30,000 clones in the sample, 75% to 80% were seen once. Sequenced: memory CD4+ T cells from blood. The sample's subset: CD45RO+ memory T cells. Receptors originate from a human donor in good health.

CDR3: CASSGIASYEQYF. CDR3 DNA: TGTGCCAGTAGTGGTATAGCCTCCTACGAGCAGTACTTC. V usage is TRBV19 and J usage is TRBJ2-7, with D uncertain. The CDR3 totals 13 residues. Trimming cost V 5 bases and J 0 bases, with 8 bases left between them. The germline V gene has CDR1 LNHDA and CDR2 SQIVND (reference sequence).

The V gene is TRBV12-5, the J gene TRBJ1-5; the D gene is possibly TRBD1 (6 bases). This CDR3 has 14 residues. V was clipped by 5 bases and J by 7 bases, with 15 bases between them. Germline values: CDR1 LGHNT, CDR2 FRNRAP. The CDR3 DNA sequence: TGTGCTAGTGGTCCGTTAGGGGGGGGACAGCCCCAGCATTTT. The encoded protein is CASGPLGGGQPQHF.

V gene TRBV9 combines with J gene TRBJ2-1, with D tentatively TRBD1 (5 bases). Germline-derived CDR1 and CDR2 are SGDLS and YYNGEE. V was clipped by 4 bases and J by 7 bases, with 15 bases between them. There are 14 residues in the CDR3. In DNA, the CDR3 is TGTGCCAGCAGCTTAGGCACCGGACAAAATGAGCAGTTCTTC. It translates to CASSLGTGQNEQFF.

This clone was picked up a small number of times. This chain connects TRBV4-2 to TRBJ2-3, with 9 bases that match TRBD2. The CDR3 runs to 16 residues. The V gene's germline CDR1 is LGHNA and CDR2 YNFKEQ. Trimming at V came to 5 bases and at J to 4 bases, leaving 10 bases not matched to a gene. In nucleotides, the CDR3 is TGTGCCAGCAGCAAAACTAGCGGGCTAGGCGCAGATACGCAGTATTTT. This translates into CASSKTSGLGADTQYF.

This clone has a handful of counts. V gene TRBV2 combines with J gene TRBJ1-1; D unresolved. Germline lookup yields CDR1 SNHLY and CDR2 FYNNEI. This CDR3 has 13 residues. The V and J ends lost 6 bases and 1 base respectively, with 9 bases between them. In DNA form, the CDR3 reads TGTGCCAGCAGGCGTCGGGAGAACACTGAAGCTTTCTTT. As protein: CASRRRENTEAFF.

V gene TRBV7-2 combines with J gene TRBJ2-1; D remains ambiguous. Germline V lookup: CDR1 SGHTA, CDR2 FQGNSA. Deletions cut 8 bases from V and 0 bases from J, with 14 bases between. CDR3 length: 15 amino acids. DNA for the CDR3: TGTGCCAGCGCGGCCCAGGAGAGCTCCTACAATGAGCAGTTCTTC. Its translation: CASAAQESSYNEQFF.

This chain joins TRBV9 and TRBJ1-3; no firm D call. V lost 6 bases, J lost 0 bases, and 7 bases lay in between. This CDR3 has 13 residues. Germline CDR1 SGDLS, CDR2 YYNGEE. The CDR3 loop reads CASNPNSGNTIYF. The CDR3 coding sequence is TGTGCCAGCAACCCTAACTCTGGAAACACCATATATTTT.

The chain combines TRBV19 with TRBJ2-5; D is unresolved. V was pared by 3 bases and J by 0 bases, with 8 bases between. The germline V gene encodes CDR1 LNHDA and CDR2 SQIVND (reference sequence). This CDR3 has 14 amino acids. The CDR3: CASSMITDQETQYF. For the CDR3, the DNA is TGTGCCAGTAGTATGATAACGGACCAAGAGACCCAGTACTTC.

The chain joins TRBV11-2 to TRBJ2-7; D gene ambiguous. Trimming took 0 bases from V and 2 from J, leaving 5 bases between them. The CDR3 sequence is 13 residues long. CDR1 and CDR2 from the germline V gene are SGHAT and FQNNGV. The chain's CDR3 is CASSLDATYEQYF. CDR3 coding DNA: TGTGCCAGCAGCTTAGACGCTACCTACGAGCAGTACTTC.

J is TRBJ1-1 and V is TRBV2, with D hard to call. Germline V gives CDR1 SNHLY, CDR2 FYNNEI. With 2 bases removed from V and 0 bases from J, the gap between germline ends came to 7 bases. The CDR3 loop spans 14 amino acids. CDR3 in DNA: TGTGCCAGCAGTGAACTGGGCATGAACACTGAAGCTTTCTTT. This encodes CASSELGMNTEAFF. Together with reference TRBV2 and TRBJ1-1, the CDR3 gives the full variable domain: EPEVTQTPSHQVTQMGQEVILRCVPISNHLYFYWYRQILGQKVEFLVSFYNNEISEKSEIFDDQFSVERPDGSNFTLKIRSTKLEDSAMYFCASSELGMNTEAFFGQGTRLTVV.

The rearrangement links TRBV7-9 to TRBJ1-1; no firm D call. V shed 3 bases and J shed 3 bases, with 5 bases lying between them. The CDR3 runs 12 residues. Germline-derived CDR1 and CDR2 are SEHNR and FQNEAQ (reference sequence). The CDR3 DNA reads TGTGCCAGCAGCTTCCAGTACACTGAAGCTTTCTTT. This translates into CASSFQYTEAFF.

The chain couples TRBV15 to TRBJ1-2; tentative D call: TRBD1 (5 bases). V was pared by 4 bases and J by 2 bases, with 11 bases between. The germline gives CDR1 LNHNV, CDR2 YYDKDF (reference sequence). The CDR3 covers 14 residues. The CDR3 DNA sequence: TGTGCCACCAGCATCGGCAGGGCGAACTATGGCTACACCTTC. Translation: CATSIGRANYGYTF.

In DNA, the CDR3 is TGTGCCAGCAGCCCTCAGGGGGACGAGCAGTACTTC. It encodes CASSPQGDEQYF. The V and J genes are TRBV9 and TRBJ2-7; 7 nucleotides line up with TRBD1. Trimming at V came to 4 bases and at J to 5 bases, leaving 3 bases not matched to a gene. In germline, CDR1 is SGDLS, CDR2 YYNGEE. This CDR3 has 12 residues.

The chain employs TRBV5-4 and TRBJ1-4; 8 nucleotides line up with TRBD1. The V segment lost 4 bases and the J segment 4 bases; nucleotides outside the gene matches: 6. CDR3 size: 15 residues. The germline V gene has CDR1 SGHNT and CDR2 YYREEE (reference sequence). The CDR3 sequence: CASSLGQGVNEKLFF. CDR3 coding DNA: TGTGCCAGCAGCCTAGGACAGGGCGTTAATGAAAAACTGTTTTTT.

This chain uses TRBV28 with TRBJ2-6; D tentatively reads TRBD1 or TRBD2 (6 bases each). V was cut by 6 bases and J by 0 bases, with 15 bases left in between. The germline V gene encodes CDR1 MDHEN and CDR2 SYDVKM. This CDR3 comprises 17 residues. The CDR3 sequence: CASRVGGGSSGANVLTF. CDR3 DNA sequence: TGTGCCAGCAGGGTAGGAGGGGGGAGCTCTGGGGCCAACGTCCTGACTTTC.

There are a few counts of this clone. V is TRBV4-1 and J is TRBJ2-4; D is unclear. Germline V gives CDR1 MGHRA, CDR2 YSYEKL. The CDR3 loop spans 17 amino acids. The V gene lost 0 bases and the J gene lost 0 bases, with 12 bases spanning the gap. The CDR3 region has the DNA TGCGCCAGCAGCCAAGATGGTGGATCTCTAGCCAAAAACATTCAGTACTTC. This encodes CASSQDGGSLAKNIQYF.

CDR3 bases: TGTGCCAGCAGCCTACTAGCGGGAGGCTACGAGCAGTACTTC. It yields the protein CASSLLAGGYEQYF. V usage is TRBV14 and J usage is TRBJ2-7; 12 nucleotides line up with TRBD2. The germline V gene encodes CDR1 SGHDN and CDR2 FVKESK. The V and J ends lost 4 bases and 3 bases, in that order; junction bases with no gene match: 1. This CDR3 is built from 14 residues.

The chain uses TRBV19 and TRBJ2-3; D perhaps matches TRBD2 (5 bases). Trimming cost V 5 bases and J 1 base, with 13 bases left between them. Germline V lookup: CDR1 LNHDA, CDR2 SQIVND (reference sequence). CDR3 length equals 15 residues. The CDR3 reads CASSRREIRTDTQYF. In nucleotides, the CDR3 is TGTGCCAGTAGTCGCCGGGAAATCCGCACAGATACGCAGTATTTT.

V and J are TRBV12-5 and TRBJ2-3; D perhaps matches TRBD2 (6 bases). The CDR3 totals 15 residues. Trimming pared 6 bases from V and 1 base from J, leaving 14 bases between. Germline-derived CDR1 and CDR2 are LGHNT and FRNRAP. The CDR3 bases are TGTGCTAGTGGACTTGGGACTGCTGGCACAGATACGCAGTATTTT. It yields the protein CASGLGTAGTDTQYF.

The genes are TRBV11-2 and TRBJ1-4; D gene ambiguous. The CDR3 sequence is 14 residues long. Germline lookup yields CDR1 SGHAT and CDR2 FQNNGV. V gave up 5 bases and J gave up 5 bases, with 12 bases separating them. This CDR3 reads CASSTRRANEKLFF. Written as DNA, the CDR3 is TGTGCCAGCAGCACGCGCCGGGCAAATGAAAAACTGTTTTTT.

The gene calls are TRBV6-4 and TRBJ2-3; TRBD2 agrees at 8 bases. The CDR3 spans 15 residues. Germline-derived CDR1 and CDR2 are MRHNA and SNTAGT. Trimming took 5 bases from V and 4 from J; bases not matched to a gene: 8. CDR3 DNA: TGTGCCAGCAGTACAGCGGGAGAGGGGTCAGATACGCAGTATTTT. It translates to CASSTAGEGSDTQYF.

The V and J genes are TRBV7-9 and TRBJ2-3; 9 bases match TRBD2. There are 15 residues in the CDR3. V was clipped by 10 bases and J by 5 bases; unmatched bases: 13. Germline CDR1 SEHNR, CDR2 FQNEAQ (reference sequence). CDR3 DNA sequence: TGTGCCAACGATCAGGGCGGGAGGGGTCGAGATACGCAGTATTTT. This codes for CANDQGGRGRDTQYF.

The chain joins TRBV27 to TRBJ1-2; D possibly corresponds to TRBD1 (5 bases). V was clipped by 5 bases and J by 8 bases, with 15 bases between them. Germline V gene data show CDR1 as MNHEY and CDR2 as SMNVEV (reference sequence). This CDR3 contains 13 residues. The CDR3 reads CASSILSWDGYTF. The CDR3 DNA reads as TGTGCCAGCAGTATCCTATCATGGGACGGCTACACCTTC.

V is TRBV12-5 and J is TRBJ2-7; 10 bases map to TRBD1. The junction had 11 bases not matched to a gene; V was cut back by 4 bases and J by 5 bases. The V gene's germline CDR1 is LGHNT and CDR2 FRNRAP. The CDR3 spans 16 residues. DNA for the CDR3: TGTGCTAGTGGTTACGACACCGGGACAGGGGACAACGAGCAGTACTTC. It specifies CASGYDTGTGDNEQYF.

The V gene is TRBV6-1, the J gene TRBJ2-3; the match to TRBD1 covers 10 bases. V shed 6 bases, J shed 3 bases, and the junction held 6 bases outside the gene matches. The germline gives CDR1 MNHNS, CDR2 SASEGT. The CDR3 is 15 amino acids. The chain's CDR3 is CASSPQGQGTDTQYF. The CDR3 bases are TGTGCCAGCAGCCCCCAGGGACAGGGGACAGATACGCAGTATTTT.

The sample holds a few counts of this clone. The CDR3 region is CASSRVTQPQHF. CDR3 sequence (DNA): TGTGCCAGCAGTCGCGTAACTCAGCCCCAGCATTTT. The genes are TRBV2 and TRBJ1-5; no definite D call. Deletions cut 5 bases from V and 6 bases from J, with 8 bases between. Germline loops: CDR1 SNHLY, CDR2 FYNNEI. This CDR3 is built from 12 residues.

The CDR3 DNA sequence: TGTGCCAGCAGCTTAGATCTCTTACAGGGGACTGAAGCTTTCTTT. Its protein product is CASSLDLLQGTEAFF. The rearrangement links TRBV7-2 to TRBJ1-1; TRBD1 agrees at 7 bases. Trimming cost V 1 base and J 5 bases; bases outside gene matches: 7. CDR1 is SGHTA and CDR2 is FQGNSA in the germline V gene. This CDR3 is built from 15 residues.

The gene calls are TRBV9 and TRBJ1-3; TRBD1 aligns across 8 bases. Trimming removed 0 bases from V and 0 bases from J; junction bases left unmatched: 5. The germline gives CDR1 SGDLS, CDR2 YYNGEE. The CDR3 extends over 17 amino acids. The CDR3 DNA follows: TGTGCCAGCAGCGTAGCGGACAGGGCCGGCTCTGGAAACACCATATATTTT. Protein product: CASSVADRAGSGNTIYF.